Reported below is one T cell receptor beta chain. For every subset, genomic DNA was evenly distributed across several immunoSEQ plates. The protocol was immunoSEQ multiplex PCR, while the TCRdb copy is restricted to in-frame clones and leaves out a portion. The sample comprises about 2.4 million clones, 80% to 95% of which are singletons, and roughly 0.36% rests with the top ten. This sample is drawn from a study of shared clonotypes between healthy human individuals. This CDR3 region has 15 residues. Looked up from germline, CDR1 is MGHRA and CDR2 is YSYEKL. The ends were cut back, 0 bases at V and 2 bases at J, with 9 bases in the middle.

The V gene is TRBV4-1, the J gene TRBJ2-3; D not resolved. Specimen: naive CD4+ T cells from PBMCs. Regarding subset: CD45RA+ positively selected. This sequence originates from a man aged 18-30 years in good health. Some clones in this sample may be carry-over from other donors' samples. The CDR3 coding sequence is TGCGCCAGCAGCCAAGAGGTTGCGATCACAGATACGCAGTATTTT. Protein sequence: CASSQEVAITDTQYF.